These T cell receptor beta chains were read from a single sample in a study of blood T cells in healthy people across ages. Using its own MiXCR run on the 5' RACE reads, TCRdb lists one record per CDR3 protein. The sample holds some 1.5 million distinct CDR3 sequences, 28% seen once. What was sequenced was blood. The source is a woman younger than 45 in good health. Both conserved end residues are part of each CDR3. D genes are given only for firm matches. A row's size may be missing; if present it is once, few, many or a size class.

d_call,cdr3_length,clone_size,j_call,v_call,cdr3_nt,cdr3_aa
-,13,few,TRBJ2-3,TRBV7-3,TGTGCCAGCAGCGCCACCGGGATGAGTACGCAGTATTTT,CASSATGMSTQYF
-,15,-,TRBJ2-3,TRBV12-3/TRBV12-4,TGTGCCAGCAGTTTGCGTTACAGACGCACAGATACGCAGTATTTT,CASSLRYRRTDTQYF
-,11,few,TRBJ1-6,TRBV5-6,TGTGCCAGCAGCTGGGGTGACACCCTCCACTTT,CASSWGDTLHF
-,13,-,TRBJ2-7,TRBV18,TGTGCCAGCAGACCGGACAGCTCCTACGAGCAGTACTTC,CASRPDSSYEQYF
TRBD2,15,-,TRBJ2-2,TRBV9,TGTGCCAGCAGCCTAGCGGGGGGTTACACCGGGGAGCTGTTTTTT,CASSLAGGYTGELFF
-,13,many,TRBJ2-1,TRBV11-2,TGTGCCAGCAGCGGGAACAGGTACAATGAGCAGTTCTTC,CASSGNRYNEQFF
-,15,-,TRBJ1-5,TRBV12-3/TRBV12-4,TGTGCCAGCAGTTTAGACAGAACTAGCAATCAGCCCCAGCATTTT,CASSLDRTSNQPQHF
TRBD1,15,-,TRBJ2-7,TRBV11-2,TGTGCCAGCAGCTTGGGGCGGACAGGGGAGTCCGAGCAGTACTTC,CASSLGRTGESEQYF
-,13,few,TRBJ1-1,TRBV7-2,TGTGCCAGCAGCTTAGAACCCCCCACGGCGGCTTTCTTT,CASSLEPPTAAFF
TRBD2,12,many,TRBJ2-1,TRBV20-1,TGCAGTGCCCCGTACGGGGGGAATGAGCAGTTCTTC,CSAPYGGNEQFF
-,16,few,TRBJ2-7,TRBV10-3,TGCGCCATCAGTGAGTCGGAACGGGTGAGCTCCTACGAGCAGTACTTC,CAISESERVSSYEQYF
-,18,few,TRBJ1-1,TRBV3-1,TGTGCCAGCAGCCCCCGCCCCCAACACAGGGATCTGAACACTGAAGCTTTCTTT,CASSPRPQHRDLNTEAFF
TRBD2,15,-,TRBJ2-5,TRBV28,TGTGCCAGCATCCCCTCACGGGGGGGCCACGAGACCCAGTACTTC,CASIPSRGGHETQYF
TRBD2,14,-,TRBJ2-5,TRBV11-2,TGTGCCAGCAGGAGCGGGGGGGCCCGAGGGACCCAGTACTTC,CASRSGGARGTQYF
-,14,-,TRBJ2-5,TRBV7-6,TGTGCCAGCAGCTTGGGGGATTTTCGAGGGACCCAGTACTTC,CASSLGDFRGTQYF
-,15,many,TRBJ2-7,TRBV28,TGTGCCAGCAACGTATGGGGGGCTTCTGGCTACGAGCAGTACTTC,CASNVWGASGYEQYF
-,12,-,TRBJ1-2,TRBV30,TGTGCCTGGAGCCCTAGGACAAATGGCTACACCTTC,CAWSPRTNGYTF
TRBD2,15,few,TRBJ2-7,TRBV5-1,TGCGCCAGCAGCTTGGAATTAGCGGGAGGACGGGAGCAGTACTTC,CASSLELAGGREQYF
TRBD1,14,many,TRBJ2-7,TRBV28,TGTGCCAGCAGCCCCGGGACAGGGCCTTTGGAGCAGTACTTC,CASSPGTGPLEQYF
TRBD1,14,-,TRBJ2-7,TRBV6-5,TGTGCCAGCAAGACAGGGGGCTCCTACAATGAGCAGTACTTC,CASKTGGSYNEQYF
TRBD2,14,many,TRBJ2-3,TRBV5-5,TGTGCCACCCAGCGGGAGACGATCACAGATACGCAGTATTTT,CATQRETITDTQYF
-,12,-,TRBJ2-4,TRBV7-2,TGTGCCAGCAGCTTAACGGGGATGATTCAGTACTTC,CASSLTGMIQYF
TRBD1,16,-,TRBJ2-1,TRBV4-3,TGCGCCAGCAGCCAAGAAGGGACAGGGCTCTACAATGAGCAGTTCTTC,CASSQEGTGLYNEQFF
-,15,few,TRBJ2-7,TRBV7-9,TGTGCCAGCAGCTCGGGAGTGGGGCCGACCTACGAGCAGTACTTC,CASSSGVGPTYEQYF
TRBD2,18,-,TRBJ2-1,TRBV4-3,TGCGCCAGCAGCCAATCGGGACTAGCGGGCGCCTCCTACAATGAGCAGTTCTTC,CASSQSGLAGASYNEQFF
TRBD1,16,few,TRBJ2-5,TRBV28,TGTGCCAGCAGCCCGGGACAGGATAGGTTTAAAGAGACCCAGTACTTC,CASSPGQDRFKETQYF
TRBD2,14,few,TRBJ2-1,TRBV20-1,TGCAGTGCCCCTGGACTAGTTCCGTACAATGAGCAGTTCTTC,CSAPGLVPYNEQFF
-,13,many,TRBJ1-5,TRBV30,TGTGCCTGGAGTGGACAGGGCAATCAGCCCCAGCATTTT,CAWSGQGNQPQHF
-,14,-,TRBJ2-5,TRBV7-2,TGTGCCAGCAGCTCAGTGGGGGGCGGCGAGACCCAGTACTTC,CASSSVGGGETQYF
-,14,-,TRBJ1-1,TRBV7-9,TGTGCCAGCAGCTTTTGGGGTATGAACACTGAGGCTTTCTTT,CASSFWGMNTEAFF
-,15,-,TRBJ2-1,TRBV2,TGTGCCAGCAGTGAGGTGGCGGAAGGGCCCAATGAGCAGTTCTTC,CASSEVAEGPNEQFF